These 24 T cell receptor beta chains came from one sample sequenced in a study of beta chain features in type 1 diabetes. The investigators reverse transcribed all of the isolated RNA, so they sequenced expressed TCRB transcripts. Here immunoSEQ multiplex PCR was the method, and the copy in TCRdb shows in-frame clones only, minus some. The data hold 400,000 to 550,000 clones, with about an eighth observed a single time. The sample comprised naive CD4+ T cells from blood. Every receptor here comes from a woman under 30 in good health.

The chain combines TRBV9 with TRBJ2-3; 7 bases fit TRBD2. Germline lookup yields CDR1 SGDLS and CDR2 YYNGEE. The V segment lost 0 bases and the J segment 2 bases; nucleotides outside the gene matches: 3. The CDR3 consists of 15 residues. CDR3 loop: CASSVGEGLTDTQYF. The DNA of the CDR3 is TGTGCCAGCAGCGTAGGGGAGGGTCTCACAGATACGCAGTATTTT.

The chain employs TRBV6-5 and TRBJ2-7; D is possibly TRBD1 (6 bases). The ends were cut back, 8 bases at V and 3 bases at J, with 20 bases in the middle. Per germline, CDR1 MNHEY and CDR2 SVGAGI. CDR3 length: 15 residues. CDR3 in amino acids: CASRPRTGYLYEQYF. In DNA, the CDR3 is TGTGCCAGCCGCCCGCGTACAGGGTACCTCTACGAGCAGTACTTC.

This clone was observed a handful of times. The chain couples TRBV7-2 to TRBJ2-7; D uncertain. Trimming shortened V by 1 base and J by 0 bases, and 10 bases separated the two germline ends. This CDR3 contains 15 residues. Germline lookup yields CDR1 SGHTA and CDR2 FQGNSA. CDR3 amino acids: CASSLEGSLSYEQYF. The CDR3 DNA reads TGTGCCAGCAGCTTAGAGGGCAGTCTCTCCTACGAGCAGTACTTC.

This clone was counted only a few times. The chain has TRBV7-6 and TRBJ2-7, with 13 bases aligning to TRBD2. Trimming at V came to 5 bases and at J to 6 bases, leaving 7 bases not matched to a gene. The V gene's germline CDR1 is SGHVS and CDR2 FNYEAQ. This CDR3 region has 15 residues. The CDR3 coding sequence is TGTGCCAGCAGCACCAGACTAGCGGGAGGCGGCGAGCAGTACTTC. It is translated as CASSTRLAGGGEQYF.

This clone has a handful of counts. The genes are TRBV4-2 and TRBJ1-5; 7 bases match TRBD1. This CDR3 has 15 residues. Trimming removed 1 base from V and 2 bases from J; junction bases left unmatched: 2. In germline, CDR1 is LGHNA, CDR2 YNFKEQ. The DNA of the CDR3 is TGTGCCAGCAGCCAAGTAGACAGGGGCAATCAGCCCCAGCATTTT. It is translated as CASSQVDRGNQPQHF.

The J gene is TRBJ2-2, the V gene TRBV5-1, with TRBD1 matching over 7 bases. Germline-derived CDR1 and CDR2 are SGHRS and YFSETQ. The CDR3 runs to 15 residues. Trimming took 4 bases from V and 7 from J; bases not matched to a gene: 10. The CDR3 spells CASSLWTGGNGELFF. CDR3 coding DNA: TGCGCCAGCAGCCTCTGGACAGGTGGTAACGGGGAGCTGTTTTTT.

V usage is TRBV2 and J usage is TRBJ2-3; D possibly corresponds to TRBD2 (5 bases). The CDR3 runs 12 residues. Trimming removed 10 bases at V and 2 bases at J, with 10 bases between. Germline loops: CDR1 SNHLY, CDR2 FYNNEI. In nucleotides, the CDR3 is TGTGCCACCACGGGGATCACAGATACGCAGTATTTT. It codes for CATTGITDTQYF.

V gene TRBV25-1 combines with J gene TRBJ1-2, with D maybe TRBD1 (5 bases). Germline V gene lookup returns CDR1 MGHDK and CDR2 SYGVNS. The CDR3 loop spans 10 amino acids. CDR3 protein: CGGGYYGYTF. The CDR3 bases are TGTGGTGGGGGATACTATGGCTACACCTTC.

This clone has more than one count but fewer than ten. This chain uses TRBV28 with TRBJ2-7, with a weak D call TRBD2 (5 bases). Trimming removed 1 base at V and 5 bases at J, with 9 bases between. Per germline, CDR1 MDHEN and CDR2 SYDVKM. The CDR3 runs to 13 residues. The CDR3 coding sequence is TGTGCCAGCAGTTTATCAGCGGTACACGAGCAGTACTTC. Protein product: CASSLSAVHEQYF.

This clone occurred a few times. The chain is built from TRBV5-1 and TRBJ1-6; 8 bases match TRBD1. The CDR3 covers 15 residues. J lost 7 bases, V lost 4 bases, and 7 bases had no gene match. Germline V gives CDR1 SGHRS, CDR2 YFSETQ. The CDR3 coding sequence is TGCGCCAGCAGCACAGGACAGGGTAGAAATTCACCCCTCCACTTT. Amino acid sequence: CASSTGQGRNSPLHF.

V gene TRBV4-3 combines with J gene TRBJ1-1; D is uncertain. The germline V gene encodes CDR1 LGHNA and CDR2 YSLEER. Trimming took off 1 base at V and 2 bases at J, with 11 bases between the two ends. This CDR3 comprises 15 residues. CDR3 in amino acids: CASSQGPGLNTEAFF. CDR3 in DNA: TGCGCCAGCAGCCAAGGCCCGGGGTTAAACACTGAAGCTTTCTTT.

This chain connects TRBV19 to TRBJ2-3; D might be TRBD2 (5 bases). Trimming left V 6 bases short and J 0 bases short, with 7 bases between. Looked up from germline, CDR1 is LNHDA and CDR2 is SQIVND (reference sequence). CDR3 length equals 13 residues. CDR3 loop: CASRTTSTDTQYF. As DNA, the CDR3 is TGTGCCAGTAGGACTACTAGCACAGATACGCAGTATTTT.

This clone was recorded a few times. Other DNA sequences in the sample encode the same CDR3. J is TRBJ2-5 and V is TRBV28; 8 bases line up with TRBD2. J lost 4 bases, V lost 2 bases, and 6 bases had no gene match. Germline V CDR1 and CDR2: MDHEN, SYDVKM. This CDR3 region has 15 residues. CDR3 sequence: CASSLLAGGRETQYF. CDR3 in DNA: TGTGCCAGCAGTTTACTCGCGGGGGGAAGAGAGACCCAGTACTTC.

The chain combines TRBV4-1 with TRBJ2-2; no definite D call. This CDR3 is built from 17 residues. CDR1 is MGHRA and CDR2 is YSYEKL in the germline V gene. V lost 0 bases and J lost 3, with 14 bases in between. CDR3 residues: CASSQDYGRRYTGELFF. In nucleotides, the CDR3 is TGCGCCAGCAGCCAAGATTACGGCAGGCGGTACACCGGGGAGCTGTTTTTT.

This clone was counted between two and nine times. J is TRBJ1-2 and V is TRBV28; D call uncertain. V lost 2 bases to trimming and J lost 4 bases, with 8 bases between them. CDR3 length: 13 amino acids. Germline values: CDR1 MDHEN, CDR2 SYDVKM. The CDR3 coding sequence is TGTGCCAGCAGTTTAACCGGATCCTATGGCTACACCTTC. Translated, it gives CASSLTGSYGYTF.

Written as DNA, the CDR3 is TGCGCCAGCAGCTTGGCCCGAATCGGGGGTGAACTGTTTTTT. It yields the protein CASSLARIGGELFF. This chain joins TRBV5-1 and TRBJ1-4; possibly TRBD1 for D (5 bases). CDR3 length equals 14 residues. Trimming removed 0 bases at V and 12 bases at J, with 15 bases between. CDR1 is SGHRS, CDR2 YFSETQ, per germline.

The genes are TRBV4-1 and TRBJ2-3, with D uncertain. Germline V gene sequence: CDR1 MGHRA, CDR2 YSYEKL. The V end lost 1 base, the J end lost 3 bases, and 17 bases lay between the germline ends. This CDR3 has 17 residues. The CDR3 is CASSQGTRSLVTDTQYF. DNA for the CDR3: TGCGCCAGCAGCCAAGGTACGAGGAGTTTGGTGACAGATACGCAGTATTTT.

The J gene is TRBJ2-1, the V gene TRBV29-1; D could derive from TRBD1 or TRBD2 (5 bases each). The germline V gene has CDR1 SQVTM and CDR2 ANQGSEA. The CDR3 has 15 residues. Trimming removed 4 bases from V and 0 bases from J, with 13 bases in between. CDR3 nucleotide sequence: TGCAGCGTTGCGGGTGGGGACCTCTCCTACAATGAGCAGTTCTTC. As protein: CSVAGGDLSYNEQFF.

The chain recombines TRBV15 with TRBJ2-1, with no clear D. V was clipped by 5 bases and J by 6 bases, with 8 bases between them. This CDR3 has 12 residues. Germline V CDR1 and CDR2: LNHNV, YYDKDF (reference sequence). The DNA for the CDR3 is TGTGCCACCAGCCCCGTTGGCAATGAGCAGTTCTTC. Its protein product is CATSPVGNEQFF.

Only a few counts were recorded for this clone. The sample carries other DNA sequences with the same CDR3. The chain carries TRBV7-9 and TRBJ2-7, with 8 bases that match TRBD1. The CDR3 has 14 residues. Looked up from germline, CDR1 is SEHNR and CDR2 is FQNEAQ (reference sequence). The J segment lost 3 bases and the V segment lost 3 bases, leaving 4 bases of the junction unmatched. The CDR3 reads CASSFDRGSYEQYF. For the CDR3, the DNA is TGTGCCAGCAGCTTTGACAGGGGAAGCTACGAGCAGTACTTC.

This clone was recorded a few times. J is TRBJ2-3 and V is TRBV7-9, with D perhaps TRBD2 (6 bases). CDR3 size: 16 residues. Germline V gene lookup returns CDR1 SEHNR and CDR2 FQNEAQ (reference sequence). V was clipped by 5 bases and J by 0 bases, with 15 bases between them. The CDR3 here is CASSQIRGRSTDTQYF. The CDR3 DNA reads TGTGCCAGCAGCCAGATTCGGGGGAGAAGCACAGATACGCAGTATTTT.

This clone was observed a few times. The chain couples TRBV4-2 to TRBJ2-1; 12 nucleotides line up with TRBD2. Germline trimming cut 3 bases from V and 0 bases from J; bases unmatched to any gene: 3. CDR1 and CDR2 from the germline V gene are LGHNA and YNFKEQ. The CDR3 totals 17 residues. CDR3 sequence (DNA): TGTGCCAGCAGCCATAAGACTAGCGGGAGCTCCTACAATGAGCAGTTCTTC. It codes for CASSHKTSGSSYNEQFF.

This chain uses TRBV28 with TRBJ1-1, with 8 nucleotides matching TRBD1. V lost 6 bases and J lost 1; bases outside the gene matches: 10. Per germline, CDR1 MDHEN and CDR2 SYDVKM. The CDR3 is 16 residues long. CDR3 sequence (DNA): TGTGCCAGCAGCCGACCCTGGGACAGGTGGAACACTGAAGCTTTCTTT. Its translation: CASSRPWDRWNTEAFF. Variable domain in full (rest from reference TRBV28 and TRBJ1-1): DVKVTQSSRYLVKRTGEKVFLECVQDMDHENMFWYRQDPGLGLRLIYFSYDVKMKEKGDIPEGYSVSREKKERFSLILESASTNQTSMYLCASSRPWDRWNTEAFFGQGTRLTVV.

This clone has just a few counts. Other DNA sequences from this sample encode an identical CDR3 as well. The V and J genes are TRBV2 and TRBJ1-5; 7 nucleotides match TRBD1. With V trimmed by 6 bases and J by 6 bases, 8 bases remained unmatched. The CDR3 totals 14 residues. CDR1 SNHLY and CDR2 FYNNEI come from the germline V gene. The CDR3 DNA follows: TGTGCCAGCAGCAGACAGGGTTCGGCTCAGCCCCAGCATTTT. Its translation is CASSRQGSAQPQHF. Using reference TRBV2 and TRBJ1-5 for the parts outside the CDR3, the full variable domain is EPEVTQTPSHQVTQMGQEVILRCVPISNHLYFYWYRQILGQKVEFLVSFYNNEISEKSEIFDDQFSVERPDGSNFTLKIRSTKLEDSAMYFCASSRQGSAQPQHFGDGTRLSIL.